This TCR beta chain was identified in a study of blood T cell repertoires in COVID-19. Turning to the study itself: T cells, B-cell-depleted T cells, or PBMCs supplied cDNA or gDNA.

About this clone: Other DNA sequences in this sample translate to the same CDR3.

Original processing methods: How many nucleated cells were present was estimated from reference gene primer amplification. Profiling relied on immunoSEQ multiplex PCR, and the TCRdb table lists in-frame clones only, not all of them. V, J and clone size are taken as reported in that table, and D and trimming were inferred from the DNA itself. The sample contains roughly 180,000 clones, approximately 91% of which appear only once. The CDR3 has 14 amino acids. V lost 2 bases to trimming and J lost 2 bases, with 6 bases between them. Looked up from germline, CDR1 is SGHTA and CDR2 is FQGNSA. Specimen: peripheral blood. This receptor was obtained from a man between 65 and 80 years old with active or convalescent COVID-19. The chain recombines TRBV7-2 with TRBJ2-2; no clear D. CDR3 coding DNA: TGTGCCAGCAGCTTATTGAGAAACACCGGGGAGCTGTTTTTT. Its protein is CASSLLRNTGELFF.